This passage covers 32 T cell receptor beta chains from one sample sequenced in a study of cytomegalovirus exposure and HLA in healthy donors. The study ran its PCR with 60 Vbeta and 13 Jbeta primers. Sequenced by immunoSEQ multiplex PCR; TCRdb stores in-frame clones only, minus some. The table lists under 200,000 clones, roughly 85% of them singletons, with about 2.5% in the top ten. Sample: PBMCs. The receptor source for this set is a woman aged 45-65 years in good health and CMV-seronegative.

This chain's CDR3 is CASSLPSSYEQYF. The DNA for the CDR3 is TGTGCCAGCAGCTTACCTTCCTCCTACGAGCAGTACTTC. The gene calls are TRBV7-9 and TRBJ2-7; D is undetermined. The CDR3 consists of 13 residues. The germline V gene encodes CDR1 SEHNR and CDR2 FQNEAQ (reference sequence). V gave up 2 bases and J gave up 0 bases, with 5 bases separating them. Full variable domain (rest looked up from reference TRBV7-9 and TRBJ2-7): DTGVSQNPRHKITKRGQNVTFRCDPISEHNRLYWYRQTLGQGPEFLTYFQNEAQLEKSRLLSDRFSAERPKGSFSTLEIQRTEQGDSAMYLCASSLPSSYEQYFGPGTRLTVT.

The chain combines TRBV11-3 with TRBJ2-1; TRBD2 might be the D (6 bases). Deletions cut 5 bases from V and 7 bases from J, with 18 bases between. Germline V gene sequence: CDR1 SGHNT, CDR2 YENEEA. The CDR3 runs 15 residues. CDR3 coding DNA: TGTGCCAGCAGCCCGGGAAACCGTGGGGGGAATGAGCAGTTCTTC. This gives the protein CASSPGNRGGNEQFF.

This clone showed up just once. This chain links TRBV11-1 with TRBJ2-3; 8 nucleotides match TRBD1. The CDR3 extends over 14 amino acids. Germline CDR1 reads SGHAT; CDR2 reads FQDESV (reference sequence). V shed 4 bases, J shed 3 bases, and the junction held 3 bases outside the gene matches. The CDR3 coding sequence is TGTGCCAGCAGCTCGCGGACAGGGACAGATACGCAGTATTTT. Translating it yields CASSSRTGTDTQYF.

The rearrangement uses TRBV27 and TRBJ1-1, with D perhaps TRBD1 (5 bases). With 2 bases removed from V and 4 bases from J, the gap between germline ends came to 11 bases. CDR1 MNHEY and CDR2 SMNVEV come from the germline V gene (reference sequence). This CDR3 region has 14 residues. As DNA, the CDR3 is TGTGCCAGCAGTTTACAAGGGAGGGGCACTGAAGCTTTCTTT. This sequence encodes CASSLQGRGTEAFF.

V usage is TRBV2 and J usage is TRBJ1-4; possibly TRBD1 for D (5 bases). V was clipped by 3 bases and J by 8 bases, with 13 bases between them. CDR1 SNHLY and CDR2 FYNNEI come from the germline V gene. This CDR3 spans 14 amino acids. The CDR3 DNA sequence: TGTGCCAGCAGTGATCGGCAGGGAGGGGAAAAACTGTTTTTT. It codes for CASSDRQGGEKLFF.

The chain combines TRBV5-8 with TRBJ2-1; D remains ambiguous. The germline CDR1 and CDR2 sequences are SGHTS and YDEGEE. The CDR3 has 11 residues. Trimming left V 2 bases short and J 12 bases short, with 9 bases between. In nucleotides, the CDR3 is TGTGCCAGCAGCTTAGTCGGTGGGCAGTTCTTC. Translated: CASSLVGGQFF.

This clone was seen just once. The rearrangement uses TRBV4-1 and TRBJ1-4; D not resolved. The germline gives CDR1 MGHRA, CDR2 YSYEKL. This CDR3 spans 17 amino acids. Trimming cost V 2 bases and J 7 bases, with 20 bases left between them. As DNA, the CDR3 is TGCGCCAGCAGCCAACAGAACGGGTACCACCGAGGTGAAAAACTGTTTTTT. This codes for CASSQQNGYHRGEKLFF.

This clone was seen just once. The chain is built from TRBV2 and TRBJ1-2; no reliable D call. This CDR3 has 10 amino acids. V was shortened by 8 bases and J by 8 bases, with 9 bases between the two germline ends. Looked up from germline, CDR1 is SNHLY and CDR2 is FYNNEI. CDR3 residues: CASFAGGYTF. DNA of the CDR3: TGTGCCAGCTTCGCGGGCGGCTACACCTTC.

The chain couples TRBV9 to TRBJ2-1; the D gene is possibly TRBD1 (6 bases). The CDR3 runs 15 residues. CDR1 is SGDLS, CDR2 YYNGEE, per germline. Trimming took off 3 bases at V and 5 bases at J, with 15 bases between the two ends. Here the CDR3 reads CASSAKQGFNNEQFF. In DNA, the CDR3 is TGTGCCAGCAGCGCGAAACAGGGTTTTAACAATGAGCAGTTCTTC.

The chain uses TRBV27 and TRBJ2-1, with a tentative D call TRBD2 (6 bases). The CDR3 has 15 residues. The ends were cut back, 5 bases at V and 4 bases at J, with 15 bases in the middle. Germline loops: CDR1 MNHEY, CDR2 SMNVEV (reference sequence). The CDR3 DNA is TGTGCCAGCAGTCCGACGGGAGCGGAGTACAATGAGCAGTTCTTC. Its translation: CASSPTGAEYNEQFF.

V gene TRBV9 combines with J gene TRBJ2-7; 8 nucleotides align to TRBD1. The junction had 11 bases not matched to a gene; V was cut back by 4 bases and J by 5 bases. Germline CDR1 and CDR2: SGDLS and YYNGEE. The CDR3 has 15 amino acids. The CDR3 coding sequence is TGTGCCAGCAGCCCCCGGGACAGGAGGGTCCACGAGCAGTACTTC. It codes for CASSPRDRRVHEQYF.

The gene calls are TRBV5-1 and TRBJ2-7, with 7 nucleotides matching TRBD2. The CDR3 spans 16 residues. CDR1 and CDR2 from the germline V gene are SGHRS and YFSETQ. Losses at the gene ends were 1 base for V and 3 bases for J; bases not matched to a gene: 10. The chain's CDR3 is CASSLQASGKIYEQYF. CDR3 DNA: TGCGCCAGCAGCTTGCAGGCTAGCGGAAAAATCTACGAGCAGTACTTC.

The V and J genes are TRBV19 and TRBJ2-2; TRBD2 agrees at 8 bases. The V and J ends lost 7 bases and 5 bases, in that order; junction bases with no gene match: 6. The CDR3 consists of 14 residues. Germline-derived CDR1 and CDR2 are LNHDA and SQIVND (reference sequence). Written as DNA, the CDR3 is TGTGCCAGTACGAGGCGGGAGGTGACCGGGGAGCTGTTTTTT. Its protein is CASTRREVTGELFF.

The chain has TRBV28 and TRBJ1-5; maybe TRBD1 (6 bases). This CDR3 is built from 16 residues. Germline-derived CDR1 and CDR2 are MDHEN and SYDVKM. Trimming shortened V by 3 bases and J by 0 bases, and 12 bases separated the two germline ends. The CDR3 nucleotides read TGTGCCAGCAGTTTTAAGGGACAACCTAGCAATCAGCCCCAGCATTTT. Translating it yields CASSFKGQPSNQPQHF.

The chain recombines TRBV25-1 with TRBJ2-7, with a weak D call TRBD2 (6 bases). Germline loops: CDR1 MGHDK, CDR2 SYGVNS. The CDR3 length is 13 residues. The V end lost 4 bases, the J end lost 3 bases, and 10 bases lay between the germline ends. In DNA form, the CDR3 reads TGTGCCAGCAGTGGCGGGATGGTCTACGAGCAGTACTTC. The encoded protein is CASSGGMVYEQYF.

The V and J genes are TRBV9 and TRBJ2-7; 13 bases fit TRBD2. The CDR3 totals 17 residues. V shed 3 bases, J shed 5 bases, and the junction held 11 bases outside the gene matches. Germline loops: CDR1 SGDLS, CDR2 YYNGEE. The CDR3 protein is CASSDGLAGALVDEQYF. The CDR3 bases are TGTGCCAGCAGCGACGGACTAGCGGGAGCCCTGGTGGACGAGCAGTACTTC.

This chain joins TRBV12-5 and TRBJ2-1, with D possibly being TRBD2 (5 bases). Trimming removed 7 bases at V and 0 bases at J, with 13 bases between. The CDR3 has 15 amino acids. Germline values: CDR1 LGHNT, CDR2 FRNRAP. CDR3 loop: CASAPSGNSYNEQFF. In DNA form, the CDR3 reads TGTGCTAGTGCTCCCTCGGGAAACTCCTACAATGAGCAGTTCTTC.

The table lists this clone with a count of one. The chain recombines TRBV28 with TRBJ1-1; D gene unclear. Germline V CDR1 and CDR2: MDHEN, SYDVKM. The CDR3 has 13 amino acids. Deletions cut 7 bases from V and 2 bases from J, with 11 bases between. The chain's CDR3 is CASKVGVNTEAFF. CDR3 DNA: TGTGCCAGCAAAGTGGGAGTTAACACTGAAGCTTTCTTT.

The chain couples TRBV7-8 to TRBJ2-3; D might be TRBD2 (6 bases). CDR1 and CDR2 (germline): SGHVS, FQNEAQ. Deletions cut 5 bases from V and 2 bases from J, with 14 bases between. CDR3 length equals 15 residues. The CDR3 region has the DNA TGTGCCAGCAGCCACCCGGGACTTAACACAGATACGCAGTATTTT. It translates to CASSHPGLNTDTQYF.

This chain links TRBV4-2 with TRBJ2-1; no definite D call. Germline values: CDR1 LGHNA, CDR2 YNFKEQ. Trimming took off 0 bases at V and 5 bases at J, with 11 bases between the two ends. CDR3 size: 15 residues. The CDR3 loop is CASSQDWRLDNEQFF. The CDR3 nucleotides read TGTGCCAGCAGCCAAGATTGGAGACTCGACAATGAGCAGTTCTTC.

This chain joins TRBV6-6 and TRBJ1-1; 7 nucleotides match TRBD1. The CDR3 is 11 amino acids. With V trimmed by 5 bases and J by 11 bases, 5 bases remained unmatched. Germline assignment: CDR1 MNHNY and CDR2 SVGAGI (reference sequence). CDR3 coding DNA: TGTGCCAGCAGTGGGGGGACAGTGGCTTTCTTT. This translates into CASSGGTVAFF.

V gene TRBV18 combines with J gene TRBJ2-7; the match to TRBD2 covers 7 bases. The V and J ends lost 0 bases and 3 bases, in that order; junction bases with no gene match: 5. Germline lookup yields CDR1 KGHSH and CDR2 LQKENI. CDR3 length: 15 amino acids. CDR3 DNA sequence: TGTGCCAGCTCACCACCGACAAGGGAGGGCTACGAGCAGTACTTC. Translating gives CASSPPTREGYEQYF. Variable domain in full (rest from reference TRBV18 and TRBJ2-7): NAGVMQNPRHLVRRRGQEARLRCSPMKGHSHVYWYRQLPEEGLKFMVYLQKENIIDESGMPKERFSAEFPKEGPSILRIQQVVRGDSAAYFCASSPPTREGYEQYFGPGTRLTVT.

Details on this clone: The sample carries other DNA sequences with the same CDR3. The CDR3 protein is CASSSSGGYNEQFF. DNA of the CDR3: TGCGCCAGCAGTTCGTCAGGGGGTTACAATGAGCAGTTCTTC. This sequence joins TRBV5-1 and TRBJ2-1; TRBD1 aligns across 7 bases. The CDR3 loop spans 14 amino acids. V lost 5 bases to trimming and J lost 4 bases; unmatched junction nucleotides: 6. CDR1 is SGHRS, CDR2 YFSETQ, per germline.

V gene TRBV18 combines with J gene TRBJ2-5; tentatively, D is TRBD2 (6 bases). This CDR3 is built from 16 residues. Germline loops: CDR1 KGHSH, CDR2 LQKENI. The germline V and J ends were trimmed by 1 base and 4 bases, with 16 bases remaining between them. The CDR3 is CASSPLRREWGETQYF. CDR3 in DNA: TGTGCCAGCTCACCACTTAGACGGGAGTGGGGAGAGACCCAGTACTTC.

The V gene is TRBV9, the J gene TRBJ2-7; D is perhaps TRBD1 (5 bases). The CDR3 is 14 amino acids. The germline V and J ends were trimmed by 0 bases and 3 bases, with 10 bases remaining between them. The germline gives CDR1 SGDLS, CDR2 YYNGEE. In DNA form, the CDR3 reads TGTGCCAGCAGCGTAGCAAAAGGGGACTACGAGCAGTACTTC. Protein sequence: CASSVAKGDYEQYF.

This chain links TRBV2 with TRBJ2-7; D uncertain. CDR1 is SNHLY and CDR2 is FYNNEI in the germline V gene. V lost 3 bases to trimming and J lost 3 bases, with 12 bases between them. The CDR3 length is 14 residues. The CDR3 loop reads CASSDSNTDYEQYF. CDR3 nucleotides: TGTGCCAGCAGTGATTCAAACACCGACTACGAGCAGTACTTC. The variable domain in full, with the rest retrieved from reference TRBV2 and TRBJ2-7, is EPEVTQTPSHQVTQMGQEVILRCVPISNHLYFYWYRQILGQKVEFLVSFYNNEISEKSEIFDDQFSVERPDGSNFTLKIRSTKLEDSAMYFCASSDSNTDYEQYFGPGTRLTVT.

The chain is built from TRBV28 and TRBJ1-2; 10 nucleotides align to TRBD1. Germline lookup yields CDR1 MDHEN and CDR2 SYDVKM. With V trimmed by 8 bases and J by 6 bases, 0 bases remained unmatched. The CDR3 has 11 residues. The CDR3 coding sequence is TGTGCCAGCGGACAGGGGGATGGCTACACCTTC. This gives the protein CASGQGDGYTF.

The rearrangement links TRBV6-5 to TRBJ1-1; D not certain. Germline values: CDR1 MNHEY, CDR2 SVGAGI. The CDR3 totals 13 residues. V was pared by 7 bases and J by 0 bases, with 9 bases between. The CDR3 sequence is CASTGKMNTEAFF. DNA for the CDR3: TGTGCCAGCACGGGGAAGATGAACACTGAAGCTTTCTTT.

This rearrangement joins TRBV5-4 to TRBJ2-3; TRBD2 might be the D (5 bases). Germline-derived CDR1 and CDR2 are SGHNT and YYREEE (reference sequence). This CDR3 comprises 14 residues. Trimming shortened V by 4 bases and J by 4 bases, and 13 bases separated the two germline ends. The CDR3 sequence is CASSRIAGADTQYF. The CDR3 nucleotides read TGTGCCAGCAGCCGGATCGCGGGCGCAGATACGCAGTATTTT.

The chain links TRBV19 to TRBJ2-1; TRBD2 is a possible D gene (6 bases). Germline V gives CDR1 LNHDA, CDR2 SQIVND (reference sequence). The CDR3 length is 11 residues. V was clipped by 8 bases and J by 6 bases, with 8 bases between them. This chain's CDR3 is CASQEGNEQFF. In nucleotides, the CDR3 is TGTGCCAGTCAGGAGGGCAATGAGCAGTTCTTC.

The table lists this clone with a few counts. The CDR3 bases are TGTGCCAGTAGTATATTACAGGCCCCCTACGAGCAGTACTTC. This encodes CASSILQAPYEQYF. The genes are TRBV19 and TRBJ2-7; D is possibly TRBD1 (5 bases). The CDR3 is 14 amino acids. The V gene's germline CDR1 is LNHDA and CDR2 SQIVND (reference sequence). V was cut by 2 bases and J by 2 bases, with 10 bases left in between. The whole variable domain, remainder taken from reference TRBV19 and TRBJ2-7, is DGGITQSPKYLFRKEGQNVTLSCEQNLNHDAMYWYRQDPGQGLRLIYYSQIVNDFQKGDIAEGYSVSREKKESFPLTVTSAQKNPTAFYLCASSILQAPYEQYFGPGTRLTVT.

This chain joins TRBV28 and TRBJ2-3; 9 nucleotides align to TRBD1. The V gene end was trimmed by 6 bases and the J gene end by 4 bases; junction bases not matched to a gene: 8. The germline gives CDR1 MDHEN, CDR2 SYDVKM. CDR3 size: 15 residues. The CDR3 coding sequence is TGTGCCAGCAGGTGGGACAGGGCATACGCAGATACGCAGTATTTT. Translating it yields CASRWDRAYADTQYF.